Below, 8 T cell receptor beta chains from the same sample are listed, as sequenced in a study of cytomegalovirus exposure and HLA in healthy donors. PCR amplification relied on 60 Vbeta primers (plus 13 Jbeta primers). Clones were sequenced by immunoSEQ multiplex PCR, and TCRdb holds only the in-frame ones, with some missing. The data contain 150,000 to 170,000 clones, over 75% of them seen just once; the ten biggest clones take up over 5%. Input material: PBMCs. These TCRs come from a woman aged 40 to 50 in good health and CMV-seropositive.

J is TRBJ1-2 and V is TRBV1; no DNA check was done on the table's D call, TRBD1. TRBV1 is labeled a pseudogene. The CDR3 is made up of 12 amino acids. In DNA form, the CDR3 reads TGCACCGACAGACCCTGTGGCTATGGCTACACCTTC. This encodes CTDRPCGYGYTF.

This clone was observed a few times. The chain couples TRBV2 to TRBJ1-1; 8 nucleotides match TRBD1. Germline values: CDR1 SNHLY, CDR2 FYNNEI. The CDR3 spans 13 residues. J lost 3 bases, V lost 5 bases, and 2 bases had no gene match. Here the CDR3 reads CASSRQGYTEAFF. CDR3 DNA: TGTGCCAGCAGTAGACAGGGGTACACTGAAGCTTTCTTT.

J is TRBJ2-2 and V is TRBV15; possible D gene TRBD2, 6 bases. Germline-derived CDR1 and CDR2 are LNHNV and YYDKDF (reference sequence). The V gene lost 0 bases and the J gene lost 6 bases, with 11 bases spanning the gap. CDR3 length: 15 amino acids. In nucleotides, the CDR3 is TGTGCCACCAGCAGAGAGACGGGAGTGGCCGGGGAGCTGTTTTTT. Its translation is CATSRETGVAGELFF.

This clone showed up just once. The chain joins TRBV29-1 to TRBJ2-7, with D unclear. CDR3 length: 13 amino acids. Looked up from germline, CDR1 is SQVTM and CDR2 is ANQGSEA. The V and J ends lost 4 bases and 0 bases respectively, with 10 bases between them. The CDR3 protein is CSVVGRSSYEQYF. The CDR3, as DNA: TGCAGCGTTGTCGGCCGGAGCTCCTACGAGCAGTACTTC.

This clone was counted a single time. The chain has TRBV5-6 and TRBJ2-7, with 8 bases fitting TRBD2. CDR1 and CDR2 from the germline V gene are SGHDT and YYEEEE. V was pared by 2 bases and J by 2 bases, with 6 bases of the junction left unmatched. The CDR3 covers 15 residues. The DNA for the CDR3 is TGTGCCAGCAGCTTTGGAACTAGCGGAACCTACGAGCAGTACTTC. Residues: CASSFGTSGTYEQYF.

This clone was detected only once. The J gene is TRBJ2-4, the V gene TRBV30, with 8 nucleotides matching TRBD1. Germline assignment: CDR1 GTSNPN and CDR2 SVGIG (reference sequence). CDR3 size: 15 residues. The ends lost 1 base at V and 8 bases at J; junction bases unmatched: 10. CDR3 amino acids: CAWSAPWDRLDIQYF. Written as DNA, the CDR3 is TGTGCCTGGAGTGCCCCTTGGGACAGGTTGGACATTCAGTACTTC.

This clone was recorded only once. CDR3 sequence (DNA): TGCGCCAGCAGCTTGGACCTAGCGGGAGCTAGCTCCTACGAGCAGTACTTC. The encoded protein is CASSLDLAGASSYEQYF. V and J are TRBV5-1 and TRBJ2-7, with 10 bases aligning to TRBD2. The germline V gene has CDR1 SGHRS and CDR2 YFSETQ. After removal of 0 bases from V and 0 bases from J, the junction contained 6 bases not matched to a gene. The CDR3 sequence is 17 residues long.

This clone was recorded only once. The V call is TRBV20-1, the J call TRBJ2-7; D not certain. The V gene lost 3 bases and the J gene lost 5 bases, with 5 bases spanning the gap. The CDR3 is 10 residues long. The V gene's germline CDR1 is DFQATT and CDR2 SNEGSKA (reference sequence). In nucleotides, the CDR3 is TGCAGTGCTAGCCCCAACGAGCAGTACTTC. Translation: CSASPNEQYF.